One and the same sample provided the 12 T cell receptor beta chains below, sequenced in a study of radiotherapy plus CTLA-4 blockade in lung cancer. The table came from immunoSEQ multiplex PCR; TCRdb's copy has only in-frame clones and leaves some out. The top ten hold around 8% of the sample, which has some 50,000 clones, approximately 79% seen once. Sequenced here: peripheral blood, sampled from a patient treated with radiotherapy plus ipilimumab. Source of these receptors: a human donor with non-small cell lung cancer who had stable disease on radiotherapy plus ipilimumab.

The chain combines TRBV7-8 with TRBJ1-1; D gene ambiguous. Per the germline V gene, CDR1 is SGHVS and CDR2 is FQNEAQ. The ends were cut back, 2 bases at V and 7 bases at J, with 8 bases in the middle. CDR3 length equals 12 residues. The CDR3 is CASSLSWGEAFF. Here the CDR3 DNA reads TGTGCCAGCAGCTTATCGTGGGGTGAAGCTTTCTTT.

The rearrangement joins TRBV10-3 to TRBJ2-7, with 8 bases fitting TRBD1. This CDR3 contains 13 residues. Germline trimming cut 6 bases from V and 6 bases from J; bases unmatched to any gene: 7. Germline CDR1 reads ENHRY; CDR2 reads SYGVKD. The CDR3 DNA is TGTGCCATCAGCAAAGGACAGGGCGCCGAGCAGTACGTC. Its translation is CAISKGQGAEQYV.

This clone was seen only once. The chain joins TRBV28 to TRBJ1-1, with D possibly matching TRBD1 (6 bases). Germline V lookup: CDR1 MDHEN, CDR2 SYDVKM. This CDR3 has 15 amino acids. Trimming left V 6 bases short and J 1 base short, with 15 bases between. The CDR3, as DNA: TGTGCCAGCAGACAACCGGGACAATCGAACACTGAAGCTTTCTTT. It yields the protein CASRQPGQSNTEAFF.

The chain recombines TRBV7-2 with TRBJ2-1, with D perhaps matching TRBD2 (6 bases). CDR1 and CDR2 (germline): SGHTA, FQGNSA. The CDR3 totals 15 residues. V was trimmed by 5 bases and J by 1 base, leaving 12 bases between them. The CDR3 loop reads CASSPDGTSYNEQFF. The CDR3 DNA follows: TGTGCCAGCAGCCCGGACGGGACTTCCTACAATGAGCAGTTCTTC. The full variable domain, completed using reference TRBV7-2 and TRBJ2-1, is GAGVSQSPSNKVTEKGKDVELRCDPISGHTALYWYRQSLGQGLEFLIYFQGNSAPDKSGLPSDRFSAERTGGSVSTLTIQRTQQEDSAVYLCASSPDGTSYNEQFFGPGTRLTVL.

The V and J genes are TRBV2 and TRBJ1-5, with unresolved D. CDR1 and CDR2 from the germline V gene are SNHLY and FYNNEI. V lost 7 bases and J lost 3, with 13 bases in between. The CDR3 length is 14 residues. The CDR3 protein is CASKKQRDNQPQHF. CDR3 nucleotide sequence: TGTGCCAGCAAAAAGCAGAGGGACAATCAGCCCCAGCATTTT.

The V call is TRBV27, the J call TRBJ1-6; maybe TRBD1 (6 bases). V gave up 0 bases and J gave up 1 base, with 13 bases separating them. This CDR3 contains 18 residues. Germline CDR1 reads MNHEY; CDR2 reads SMNVEV (reference sequence). Here the CDR3 DNA reads TGTGCCAGCAGTTTATCTGGGGGGCGAGGGTCCTATAATTCACCCCTCCACTTT. Protein product: CASSLSGGRGSYNSPLHF.

This chain links TRBV4-3 with TRBJ1-5; weak D call: TRBD1 (5 bases). Germline V gene data show CDR1 as LGHNA and CDR2 as YSLEER. The V end lost 3 bases, the J end lost 5 bases, and 17 bases lay between the germline ends. This CDR3 is 16 amino acids long. CDR3 amino acids: CASSQRWTRGDQPQHF. CDR3 DNA: TGCGCCAGCAGCCAGAGGTGGACACGAGGGGATCAGCCCCAGCATTTT.

This chain links TRBV11-2 with TRBJ1-4, with 12 bases that match TRBD1. Germline V gives CDR1 SGHAT, CDR2 FQNNGV. V was pared by 5 bases and J by 7 bases, with 5 bases of the junction left unmatched. This CDR3 has 15 amino acids. Here the CDR3 reads CASSGPGQGAEKLFF. CDR3 in DNA: TGTGCCAGCAGCGGACCGGGACAGGGGGCTGAAAAACTGTTTTTT.

The rearrangement uses TRBV11-3 and TRBJ2-2; TRBD1 might be the D (5 bases). CDR1 and CDR2 from the germline V gene are SGHNT and YENEEA. This CDR3 contains 12 residues. V lost 4 bases, J lost 9 bases, and 9 bases lay in between. The CDR3, as DNA: TGTGCCAGCAGCTCCCAGGGCAGGGAGCTGTTTTTT. As protein: CASSSQGRELFF.

The chain is built from TRBV4-1 and TRBJ1-5, with D possibly TRBD1 on 6 matching bases. The length of the CDR3 is 19 residues. Germline CDR1 MGHRA, CDR2 YSYEKL. Trimming cost V 0 bases and J 0 bases, with 18 bases left between them. DNA for the CDR3: TGCGCCAGCAGCCAAGATCTGGACAGCTCTTCTTATAGCAATCAGCCCCAGCATTTT. This translates into CASSQDLDSSSYSNQPQHF.

The rearrangement joins TRBV5-4 to TRBJ2-3; 15 nucleotides align to TRBD2. CDR1 and CDR2 from the germline V gene are SGHNT and YYREEE (reference sequence). Trimming removed 5 bases from V and 2 bases from J; junction bases left unmatched: 6. The CDR3 is 17 amino acids. This CDR3 reads CASSSGTSGRNTDTQYF. The CDR3 DNA reads TGTGCCAGCAGTTCCGGGACTAGCGGGAGGAACACAGATACGCAGTATTTT.

The chain uses TRBV6-1 and TRBJ1-2; 7 bases align to TRBD1. Germline V gene sequence: CDR1 MNHNS, CDR2 SASEGT. The CDR3 sequence is 15 residues long. The V and J ends lost 3 bases and 3 bases, in that order; junction bases with no gene match: 7. The CDR3 sequence: CASSDGGGTDYGYTF. The CDR3 DNA reads TGTGCCAGCAGTGATGGGGGTGGGACAGACTATGGCTACACCTTC.